The 29 T cell receptor beta chains presented below share a single source sample, sequenced in a study of breast tumors, draining lymph nodes, adjacent tissues (TCRdb year 2016). Library method: multiplex PCR. The data were produced on an Illumina HiSeq 2000. The public reads were reanalyzed by TCRdb: fastp trimming at Q25, MiXCR alignment, in-frame beta chains only. Entries that share a CDR3 protein sequence are merged under the most common genes and DNA. The sample table shows 200,000 to 300,000 distinct CDR3 sequences, and about 33% are seen once. The top ten hold about 1.2% of the sample. The lymph node samples were taken from the axillary draining lymph nodes of breast cancer patients. The sequenced material came from axillary lymph node tissue. These receptors came from a female donor with breast cancer. Some clones in this sample may be carry-over from other donors' samples.

This clonotype was observed many times. The chain employs TRBV15 and TRBJ1-1; a possible D gene is TRBD1 (6 bases). Germline lookup yields CDR1 LNHNV and CDR2 YYDKDF (reference sequence). This CDR3 has 14 residues. V lost 1 base and J 5 bases, leaving 11 bases between the germline ends. The CDR3 DNA reads TGTGCCACCAGCAGAGGGTTAGGGGGGACTGAAGCTTTCTTT. Its protein is CATSRGLGGTEAFF.

Details on this clonotype: Being one base from a much bigger clone, this may be a read error. The rearrangement uses TRBV11-2 and TRBJ2-1; D is unresolved. Germline V gene lookup returns CDR1 SGHAT and CDR2 FQNNGV. The CDR3 is made up of 11 amino acids. The DNA for the CDR3 is TGTGCCAGCAGGTATGCTGGTGAGCCGTTCTTC. It codes for CASRYAGEPFF.

Remarks on this clonotype: At one end, the junction sequence differs from germline, possibly due to a read error. The chain recombines TRBV15 with TRBJ2-5; 7 bases are shared with TRBD2. Germline loops: CDR1 LNHNV, CDR2 YYDKDF (reference sequence). This CDR3 has 13 amino acids. DNA for the CDR3: TGTGCCGCCAGCAGAGCGGGGTGGGAGACCCAGTACTTC. Translation: CAASRAGWETQYF.

V gene TRBV5-5 combines with J gene TRBJ2-5; D is perhaps TRBD1 (7 bases). The CDR3 totals 14 residues. Germline V CDR1 and CDR2: SGHKS, YYEKEE (reference sequence). The V end was cut by 1 base, the J end by 9 bases, with 16 bases between. DNA of the CDR3: TGTGCCAGCAGCTTGACAGGGGAGGATCAGCCCCAGTACTTC. This translates into CASSLTGEDQPQYF.

This clonotype occurred many times. The V and J genes are TRBV7-9 and TRBJ2-1; 9 positions match TRBD1. J lost 8 bases, V lost 5 bases, and 7 bases had no gene match. The CDR3 sequence is 14 residues long. Germline V gene data show CDR1 as SEHNR and CDR2 as FQNEAQ (reference sequence). The CDR3 loop is CASSRDREGDEQFF. The CDR3, as DNA: TGTGCCAGCAGCCGGGACAGGGAGGGCGATGAGCAGTTCTTC.

This clonotype has a handful of counts. The junction and the germline gene differ at one end; a read error may be behind it. This chain links TRBV5-4 with TRBJ2-5; D is unclear. CDR3 length: 14 residues. CDR1 SGHNT and CDR2 YYREEE come from the germline V gene (reference sequence). The CDR3 sequence is CASSLRHPQGTQYF. The CDR3 region has the DNA TGTGCCAGCAGCTTGCGTCACCCCCAAGGGACCCAGTACTTC.

Comment on this clonotype: The junction differs from germline at one of its ends, possibly a read error. DNA for the CDR3: TGTGCCAGCAGCTTAGACAGGACAAACTATGGCTACCCCTTC. This codes for CASSLDRTNYGYPF. The chain joins TRBV5-4 to TRBJ1-2; maybe TRBD1 (6 bases). Per germline, CDR1 SGHNT and CDR2 YYREEE (reference sequence). CDR3 length equals 14 residues.

Many counts were recorded for this clonotype. The V call is TRBV15, the J call TRBJ2-2; TRBD2 aligns across 8 bases. With 1 base clipped from V and 7 bases from J, the junction kept 8 bases outside the gene matches. Germline V gives CDR1 LNHNV, CDR2 YYDKDF (reference sequence). CDR3 length: 16 residues. The CDR3 sequence: CATSRAPGLGFGELFF. CDR3 nucleotide sequence: TGTGCCACCAGCAGAGCCCCGGGACTAGGCTTCGGGGAGCTGTTTTTT.

This clonotype was picked up a small number of times. With a much larger clone just one base away, this may be a read error. The gene calls are TRBV5-1 and TRBJ1-3; 8 bases are shared with TRBD1. Germline loops: CDR1 SGHRS, CDR2 YFSETQ. This CDR3 has 15 residues. CDR3 region: CASSRQGAEGNTVYF. The CDR3 nucleotides read TGCGCCAGCAGCCGTCAGGGGGCGGAGGGAAACACCGTATATTTT.

The CDR3 loop is CASSLVGQGVYEQYF. The CDR3 region has the DNA TGTGCCAGCAGCTTGGTGGGACAGGGGGTCTACGAGCAGTACTTC. The chain couples TRBV5-8 to TRBJ2-7; 11 nucleotides align to TRBD1. V was clipped by 0 bases and J by 3 bases; unmatched bases: 2. CDR3 size: 15 residues. Per germline, CDR1 SGHTS and CDR2 YDEGEE.

This clonotype was counted many times. The chain employs TRBV12-3 or TRBV12-4 and TRBJ2-7, with D perhaps TRBD1 or TRBD2 (5 bases each). V lost 7 bases, J lost 4 bases, and 11 bases lay in between. The CDR3 is 12 residues long. CDR3: CASTRGSYEQYF. DNA of the CDR3: TGTGCCAGCACGAGGGGATCGTACGAGCAGTACTTC.

The V and J genes are TRBV28 and TRBJ2-1; the match to TRBD1 covers 8 bases. With V trimmed by 5 bases and J by 2 bases, 5 bases remained unmatched. This CDR3 contains 15 residues. Germline values: CDR1 MDHEN, CDR2 SYDVKM. The CDR3 DNA reads as TGTGCCAGCAGTACCAGGGGGCGGCCCTACAATGAGCAGTTCTTC. Its protein is CASSTRGRPYNEQFF.

This clonotype has a count of ten or more. The chain uses TRBV4-1 and TRBJ2-7; D is perhaps TRBD1 or TRBD2 (5 bases each). Trimming took off 4 bases at V and 5 bases at J, with 9 bases between the two ends. This CDR3 is built from 12 residues. Looked up from germline, CDR1 is MGHRA and CDR2 is YSYEKL. The CDR3 DNA sequence: TGCGCCAGCAGCCCGGGACGGAACGAGCAGTACTTC. It codes for CASSPGRNEQYF.

Many counts were recorded for this clonotype. V gene TRBV11-3 combines with J gene TRBJ2-7; TRBD2 aligns across 7 bases. Trimming cost V 2 bases and J 2 bases; bases outside gene matches: 3. Germline values: CDR1 SGHNT, CDR2 YENEEA. This CDR3 contains 14 residues. The DNA for the CDR3 is TGTGCCAGCAGCTTACGGGGGGTTGCCTACGAGCAGTACTTC. It translates to CASSLRGVAYEQYF.

This clonotype has more than one count but fewer than ten. This chain links TRBV27 with TRBJ1-2; D not resolved. CDR1 and CDR2 (germline): MNHEY, SMNVEV (reference sequence). This CDR3 is 14 amino acids long. Trimming removed 3 bases at V and 0 bases at J, with 8 bases between. CDR3 residues: CASSFRPSNYGYTF. DNA for the CDR3: TGTGCCAGCAGTTTCCGCCCTTCTAACTATGGCTACACCTTC.

Ten or more counts support this clonotype. V gene TRBV12-3 or TRBV12-4 combines with J gene TRBJ2-7; 7 nucleotides agree with TRBD2. V lost 1 base and J lost 3; bases outside the gene matches: 6. This CDR3 region has 15 residues. The CDR3 DNA is TGTGCCAGCAGTTTAGGGTCTAGCGGCGGCTACGAGCAGTACTTC. Its protein is CASSLGSSGGYEQYF.

A remark on this clonotype: Compared with germline, one end of the junction differs, possibly owing to a read error. V gene TRBV5-6 combines with J gene TRBJ1-4; no definite D call. Germline loops: CDR1 SGHDT, CDR2 YYEEEE. CDR3 length equals 10 residues. The CDR3 loop is CASSPGGRGF. The CDR3 DNA reads as TGTGCCAGCAGCCCCGGCGGGAGAGGTTTT.

Concerning this clonotype itself: One junction end does not reproduce the germline sequence, and a read error may be involved. The J gene is TRBJ2-6, the V gene TRBV20-1; 7 nucleotides align to TRBD2. This CDR3 is built from 17 residues. Germline CDR1 and CDR2: DFQATT and SNEGSKA (reference sequence). This CDR3 is CSASRLAGASGANILTF. Written as DNA, the CDR3 is TGCAGTGCTAGCAGACTAGCAGGAGCTTCTGGGGCCAACATCCTGACTTTC.

This clonotype was detected ten times or more. The chain is built from TRBV14 and TRBJ1-2; 8 bases agree with TRBD1. The CDR3 has 15 amino acids. Germline V gives CDR1 SGHDN, CDR2 FVKESK. V gave up 0 bases and J gave up 7 bases; unmatched junction bases: 7. The CDR3 loop reads CASSQDSRGPRGYTF. The CDR3 DNA is TGTGCCAGCAGCCAAGACTCCAGGGGGCCGCGTGGCTACACCTTC.

This clonotype came up many times. The chain carries TRBV6-5 and TRBJ1-6; TRBD1 matches at 9 bases. Losses at the gene ends were 4 bases for V and 2 bases for J; bases not matched to a gene: 3. CDR3 length equals 16 residues. Germline CDR1 reads MNHEY; CDR2 reads SVGAGI. CDR3 DNA sequence: TGTGCCAGCAGTTTCGGACAGGGGACCTATAATTCACCCCTCCACTTT. This gives the protein CASSFGQGTYNSPLHF.

In this sample, this clonotype turned up many times. The genes are TRBV6-5 and TRBJ2-5, with 8 bases lining up with TRBD2. The V and J ends lost 0 bases and 4 bases, in that order; junction bases with no gene match: 4. The germline V gene has CDR1 MNHEY and CDR2 SVGAGI. The length of the CDR3 is 15 residues. The CDR3 DNA sequence: TGTGCCAGCAGTTACTCATCCCTAGCGGGAGAGACCCAGTACTTC. Its translation: CASSYSSLAGETQYF.

In this sample, this clonotype turned up many times. The gene calls are TRBV18 and TRBJ1-6, with a possible D match to TRBD1 (6 bases). The CDR3 covers 14 residues. Trimming removed 2 bases at V and 11 bases at J, with 13 bases between. CDR1 and CDR2 (germline): KGHSH, LQKENI. In DNA, the CDR3 is TGTGCCAGCTCACCATCAGGACAGCTTGCACCCCTCCACTTT. The encoded protein is CASSPSGQLAPLHF. The variable domain in full, completed from reference TRBV18 and TRBJ1-6, reads NAGVMQNPRHLVRRRGQEARLRCSPMKGHSHVYWYRQLPEEGLKFMVYLQKENIIDESGMPKERFSAEFPKEGPSILRIQQVVRGDSAAYFCASSPSGQLAPLHFGNGTRLTVT.

This clonotype showed up many times. The J gene is TRBJ2-3, the V gene TRBV7-6; D unresolved. The V end lost 2 bases, the J end lost 5 bases, and 8 bases lay between the germline ends. This CDR3 spans 13 amino acids. Germline V gene sequence: CDR1 SGHVS, CDR2 FNYEAQ. The CDR3 loop reads CASSLPNVDTQYF. For the CDR3, the DNA is TGTGCCAGCAGCTTACCGAATGTAGATACGCAGTATTTT. Drawing the rest from reference TRBV7-6 and TRBJ2-3, the complete variable domain is GAGVSQSPRYKVTKRGQDVALRCDPISGHVSLYWYRQALGQGPEFLTYFNYEAQQDKSGLPNDRFSAERPEGSISTLTIQRTEQRDSAMYRCASSLPNVDTQYFGPGTRLTVL.

This clonotype came up many times. Germline is not matched at one junction end, which may reflect a read error. The chain combines TRBV7-7 with TRBJ2-5; the D gene is possibly TRBD2 (6 bases). Germline V gives CDR1 SSHAT, CDR2 FNYEAQ (reference sequence). The CDR3 loop spans 15 amino acids. In nucleotides, the CDR3 is TGTGCTAGCAGCTACGGGACTTCCCGACACGAGACCCAGTACTTC. Amino acid sequence: CASSYGTSRHETQYF.

This clonotype was seen repeatedly, ten times or more. J is TRBJ2-3 and V is TRBV4-2; either TRBD1 or TRBD2 may fit D (5 bases each). Germline V gene sequence: CDR1 LGHNA, CDR2 YNFKEQ. The CDR3 loop spans 16 amino acids. Trimming pared 3 bases from V and 2 bases from J, leaving 15 bases between. The DNA for the CDR3 is TGTGCCAGCAGCCAGCTGGCCGGGACCGACACAGATACGCAGTATTTT. Its protein product is CASSQLAGTDTDTQYF.

In this sample, this clonotype turned up a few times. A much more abundant neighbour one base away suggests this may be a read error. The chain joins TRBV4-2 to TRBJ2-6; D not certain. The germline V gene encodes CDR1 LGHNA and CDR2 YNFKEQ. The CDR3 length is 15 residues. Trimming removed 5 bases at V and 0 bases at J, with 8 bases between. The CDR3 DNA is TGTGCCAGCAGCTCCAACCACTCTGGGGCCAACGTCCTGACTTTC. Amino acid sequence: CASSSNHSGANVLTF.

Turning to this clonotype: This may stem from a read error, because a much larger clone lies one nucleotide away. The chain has TRBV20-1 and TRBJ2-1; 9 bases agree with TRBD1. The CDR3 is 14 amino acids. Germline lookup yields CDR1 DFQATT and CDR2 SNEGSKA (reference sequence). CDR3 DNA sequence: TGCAGTGCCTGGACAGGGGTCGCCTACACTGAGCAGTTCTTC. This encodes CSAWTGVAYTEQFF.

This clonotype was found many times. The gene calls are TRBV19 and TRBJ2-7; perhaps TRBD1 as D (5 bases). Germline V gene data show CDR1 as LNHDA and CDR2 as SQIVND (reference sequence). The CDR3 spans 12 residues. V dropped 5 bases and J dropped 7 bases, with 12 bases sitting between them. The chain's CDR3 is CASSGHEREQYF. DNA for the CDR3: TGTGCCAGTAGTGGACATGAGAGGGAGCAGTACTTC.

On this clonotype itself: This clone may be a read error of a much larger clone one base away. The J gene is TRBJ2-7, the V gene TRBV11-3; unclear D gene. CDR3 length: 15 residues. Trimming stripped 0 bases from V and 3 bases from J, with 12 bases between. Germline V gives CDR1 SGHNT, CDR2 YENEEA. As DNA, the CDR3 is TGTGCCAGCAGCTTAGATCAGGCTACCGACTACGAGCAGTACTTC. This sequence encodes CASSLDQATDYEQYF.